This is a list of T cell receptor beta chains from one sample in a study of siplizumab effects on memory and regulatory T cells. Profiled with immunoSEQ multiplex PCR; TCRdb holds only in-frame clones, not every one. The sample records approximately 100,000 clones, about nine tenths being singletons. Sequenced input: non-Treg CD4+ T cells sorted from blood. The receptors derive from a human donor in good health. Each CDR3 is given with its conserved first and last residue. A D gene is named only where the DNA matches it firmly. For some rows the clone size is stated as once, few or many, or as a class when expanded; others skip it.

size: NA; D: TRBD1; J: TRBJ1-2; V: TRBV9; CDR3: CASSGEKGQGGDYTF; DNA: TGTGCCAGCAGCGGGGAAAAGGGACAGGGCGGAGACTACACCTTC
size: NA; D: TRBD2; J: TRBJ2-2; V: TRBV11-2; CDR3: CASSFRASGSNVAGELFF; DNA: TGTGCCAGCAGCTTTCGTGCTAGCGGGAGCAATGTCGCCGGGGAGCTGTTTTTT
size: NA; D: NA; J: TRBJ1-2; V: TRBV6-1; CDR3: CASTIGTKRSYTF; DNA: TGTGCCAGCACCATAGGGACTAAAAGGAGCTACACCTTC
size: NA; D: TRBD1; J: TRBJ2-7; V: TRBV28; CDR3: CASSSIWTGTIYEQYF; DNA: TGTGCCAGCAGTTCAATCTGGACAGGGACGATCTACGAGCAGTACTTC
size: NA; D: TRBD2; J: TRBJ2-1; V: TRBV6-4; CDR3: CASSRLAGSNEQFF; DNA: TGTGCCAGCAGTCGACTAGCGGGCTCGAATGAGCAGTTCTTC
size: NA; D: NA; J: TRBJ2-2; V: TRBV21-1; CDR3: CASSHLARAPGTGELFF; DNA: TGTGCCAGCAGCCACCTGGCCCGGGCCCCGGGCACCGGGGAGCTGTTTTTT
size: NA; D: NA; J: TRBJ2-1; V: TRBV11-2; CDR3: CASSFQGSSYNEQFF; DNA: TGTGCCAGCAGCTTCCAGGGAAGCTCCTACAATGAGCAGTTCTTC
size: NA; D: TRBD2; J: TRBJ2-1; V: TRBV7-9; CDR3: CASVDSGAYNEQFF; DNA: TGTGCCAGCGTGGATAGCGGGGCCTACAATGAGCAGTTCTTC
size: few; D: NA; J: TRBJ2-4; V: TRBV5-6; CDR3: CASSLAGEIKNIQYF; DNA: TGTGCCAGCAGCTTGGCGGGAGAGATCAAAAACATTCAGTACTTC
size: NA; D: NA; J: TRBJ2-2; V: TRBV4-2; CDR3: CASSQETGKNTGELFF; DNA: TGTGCCAGCAGCCAAGAAACGGGAAAAAACACCGGGGAGCTGTTTTTT
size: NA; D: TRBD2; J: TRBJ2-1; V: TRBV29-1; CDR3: CSVGTSGAYNEQFF; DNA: TGCAGCGTTGGAACTAGCGGAGCCTACAATGAGCAGTTCTTC
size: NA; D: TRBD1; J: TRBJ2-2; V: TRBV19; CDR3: CASRTTGGNTGELFF; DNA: TGTGCCAGTAGGACGACAGGGGGAAACACCGGGGAGCTGTTTTTT
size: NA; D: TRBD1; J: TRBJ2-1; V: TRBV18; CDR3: CASSLRDRVSYNEQFF; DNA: TGTGCCAGCTCACTCCGGGACAGGGTCTCCTACAATGAGCAGTTCTTC
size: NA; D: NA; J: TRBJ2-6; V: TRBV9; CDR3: CASSVAGSGANVLTF; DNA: TGTGCCAGCAGCGTAGCTGGGTCTGGGGCCAACGTCCTGACTTTC
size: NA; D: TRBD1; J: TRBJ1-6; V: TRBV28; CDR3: CASSYSLGQHNSPLHF; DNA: TGTGCCAGCAGTTATAGTTTGGGACAGCATAATTCACCCCTCCACTTT
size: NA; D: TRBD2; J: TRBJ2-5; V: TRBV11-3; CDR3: CASSFGLDARETQYF; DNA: TGTGCCAGCAGCTTTGGACTAGACGCCCGGGAGACCCAGTACTTC
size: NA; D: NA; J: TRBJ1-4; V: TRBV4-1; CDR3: CASSQEGLANEKLFF; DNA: TGCGCCAGCAGCCAAGAAGGGCTGGCTAATGAAAAACTGTTTTTT
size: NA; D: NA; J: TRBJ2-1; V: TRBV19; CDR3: CASSILALRGEQFF; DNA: TGTGCCAGTAGTATTCTAGCGCTAAGGGGTGAGCAGTTCTTC
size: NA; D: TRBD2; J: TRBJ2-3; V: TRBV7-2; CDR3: CASSPGTSRSTDTQYF; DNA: TGTGCCAGCAGCCCAGGGACTAGCAGAAGCACAGATACGCAGTATTTT
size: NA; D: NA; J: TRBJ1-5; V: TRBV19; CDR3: CASSMYRDQPQHF; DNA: TGTGCCAGTAGTATGTATAGGGATCAGCCCCAGCATTTT
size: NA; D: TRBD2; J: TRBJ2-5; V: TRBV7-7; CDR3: CASSLGLAPQETQYF; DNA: TGTGCTAGCAGTCTCGGACTAGCGCCTCAAGAGACCCAGTACTTC
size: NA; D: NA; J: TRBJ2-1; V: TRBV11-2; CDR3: CASSLGYSSYNEQFF; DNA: TGTGCCAGCAGCTTAGGCTATAGCTCCTACAATGAGCAGTTCTTC
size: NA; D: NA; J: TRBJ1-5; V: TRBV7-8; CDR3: CASSSHGGQPQHF; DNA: TGTGCCAGCAGCTCCCATGGGGGCCAGCCCCAGCATTTT
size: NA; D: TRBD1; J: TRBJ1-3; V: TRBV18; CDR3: CASSSTQGAGNTIYF; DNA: TGTGCCAGCTCATCCACCCAGGGGGCTGGAAACACCATATATTTT
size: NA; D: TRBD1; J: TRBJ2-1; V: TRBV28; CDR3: CASSLRDRVMDGEQFF; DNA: TGTGCCAGCAGTCTCCGGGACAGGGTAATGGACGGCGAGCAGTTCTTC
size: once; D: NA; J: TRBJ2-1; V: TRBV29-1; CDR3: CSATSQGSEQFF; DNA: TGCAGCGCCACAAGCCAGGGGTCTGAGCAGTTCTTC
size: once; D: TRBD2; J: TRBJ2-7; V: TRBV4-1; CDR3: CASSQQREGSYEQYF; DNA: TGCGCCAGCAGCCAACAGCGGGAGGGCTCCTACGAGCAGTACTTC
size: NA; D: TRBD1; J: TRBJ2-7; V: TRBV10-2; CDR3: CASSEPGQGPYEQYF; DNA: TGCGCCAGCAGTGAGCCGGGACAGGGTCCCTACGAGCAGTACTTC
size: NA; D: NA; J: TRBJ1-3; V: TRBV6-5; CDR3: CASTRSGPSGNTIYF; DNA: TGTGCCAGCACGCGGAGCGGGCCTTCTGGAAACACCATATATTTT
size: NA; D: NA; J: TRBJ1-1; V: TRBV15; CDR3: CATSRDLDTEAFF; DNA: TGTGCCACCAGCAGAGATTTGGACACTGAAGCTTTCTTT
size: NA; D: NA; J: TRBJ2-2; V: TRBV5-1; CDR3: CASSLAKTTGELFF; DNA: TGCGCCAGCAGCTTGGCCAAGACAACCGGGGAGCTGTTTTTT
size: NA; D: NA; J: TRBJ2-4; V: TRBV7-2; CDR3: CASSLVGKNIQYF; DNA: TGTGCCAGCAGCTTGGTAGGCAAAAACATTCAGTACTTC
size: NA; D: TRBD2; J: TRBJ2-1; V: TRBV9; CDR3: CASSVAGTSRQYNEQFF; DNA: TGTGCCAGCAGCGTAGCTGGGACTAGTCGTCAGTACAATGAGCAGTTCTTC
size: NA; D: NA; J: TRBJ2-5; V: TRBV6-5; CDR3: CASSYFRVGETQYF; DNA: TGTGCCAGCAGTTATTTTAGGGTCGGGGAGACCCAGTACTTC
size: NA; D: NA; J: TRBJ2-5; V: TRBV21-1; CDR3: CASSKSRQGGPQYF; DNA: TGTGCCAGCAGCAAGAGCAGACAGGGAGGGCCCCAGTACTTC
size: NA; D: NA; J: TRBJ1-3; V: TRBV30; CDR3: CAWSVRGNTIYF; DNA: TGTGCCTGGAGTGTACGAGGAAACACCATATATTTT
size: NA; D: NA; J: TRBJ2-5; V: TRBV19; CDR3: CASSSQGGQRETQYF; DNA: TGTGCCAGTAGTTCGCAGGGGGGTCAGCGAGAGACCCAGTACTTC
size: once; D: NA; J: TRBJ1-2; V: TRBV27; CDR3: CASSLSGQGYGYTF; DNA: TGTGCCAGCAGTTTATCCGGCCAAGGCTATGGCTACACCTTC
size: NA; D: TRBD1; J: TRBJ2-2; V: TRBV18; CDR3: CASSPRQGSNTGELFF; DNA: TGTGCCAGCTCACCACGACAGGGGTCTAACACCGGGGAGCTGTTTTTT
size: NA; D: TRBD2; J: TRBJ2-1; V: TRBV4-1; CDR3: CASSQGTSGYYNEQFF; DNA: TGCGCCAGCAGCCAAGGGACTAGCGGATACTACAATGAGCAGTTCTTC
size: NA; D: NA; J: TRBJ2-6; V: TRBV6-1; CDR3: CASRVNGANVLTF; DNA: TGTGCCAGCAGAGTTAATGGGGCCAACGTCCTGACTTTC
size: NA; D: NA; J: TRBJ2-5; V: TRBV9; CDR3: CASSPQEGGGQETQYF; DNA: TGTGCCAGCAGCCCCCAAGAGGGGGGAGGCCAAGAGACCCAGTACTTC
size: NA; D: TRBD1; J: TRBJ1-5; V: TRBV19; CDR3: CASSPLQGGGNQPQHF; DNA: TGTGCCAGTAGTCCTTTACAGGGGGGAGGCAATCAGCCCCAGCATTTT
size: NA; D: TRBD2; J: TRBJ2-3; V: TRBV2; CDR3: CASSGAGGYTDTQYF; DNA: TGTGCCAGCAGCGGAGCGGGAGGCTACACAGATACGCAGTATTTT
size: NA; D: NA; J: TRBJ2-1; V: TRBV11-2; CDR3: CASGADISYNEQFF; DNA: TGTGCCAGCGGAGCGGATATCTCCTACAATGAGCAGTTCTTC
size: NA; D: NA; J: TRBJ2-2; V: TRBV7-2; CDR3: CASSLVPAVITGELFF; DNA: TGTGCCAGCAGCTTAGTTCCAGCGGTCATAACCGGGGAGCTGTTTTTT
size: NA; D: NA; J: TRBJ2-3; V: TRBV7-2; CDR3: CASSLEGRGTQYF; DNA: TGTGCCAGCAGCTTAGAGGGAAGGGGTACGCAGTATTTT
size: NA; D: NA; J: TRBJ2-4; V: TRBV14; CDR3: CASSQDQYRLPSF; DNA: TGTGCCAGCAGCCAAGATCAGTATCGTCTACCTTCCTTC
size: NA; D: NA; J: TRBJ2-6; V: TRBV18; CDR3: CASSPLQIASGANVLTF; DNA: TGTGCCAGCTCACCGCTGCAAATAGCCTCTGGGGCCAACGTCCTGACTTTC
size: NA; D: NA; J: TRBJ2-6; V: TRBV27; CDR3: CASSLARLGANVLTF; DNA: TGTGCCAGCAGTTTGGCCAGGCTTGGGGCCAACGTCCTGACTTTC